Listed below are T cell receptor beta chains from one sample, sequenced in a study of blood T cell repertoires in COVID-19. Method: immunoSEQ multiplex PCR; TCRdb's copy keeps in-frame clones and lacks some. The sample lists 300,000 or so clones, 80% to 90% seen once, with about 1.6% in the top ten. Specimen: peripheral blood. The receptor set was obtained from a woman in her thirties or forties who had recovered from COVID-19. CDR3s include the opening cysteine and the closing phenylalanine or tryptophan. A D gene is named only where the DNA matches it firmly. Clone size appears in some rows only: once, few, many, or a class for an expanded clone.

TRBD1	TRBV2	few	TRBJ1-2	TGTGCCAGCAGTGAAACAGGGGGCGGACCTGGCTACACCTTC	CASSETGGGPGYTF
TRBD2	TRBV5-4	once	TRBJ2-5	TGTGCCAGCAGCATGCCAGCGGGGCAAGAGACCCAGTACTTC	CASSMPAGQETQYF
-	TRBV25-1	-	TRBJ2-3	TGTGCCAGCAGTGAAGGGGCGCTGTCAGATACGCAGTATTTT	CASSEGALSDTQYF
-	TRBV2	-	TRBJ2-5	TGTGCCAGCAGGGCACTACAAGAGACCCAGTACTTC	CASRALQETQYF
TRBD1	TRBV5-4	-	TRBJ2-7	TGTGCCAGCAGCTCCAAGGACAGGCCCTACGAGCAGTACTTC	CASSSKDRPYEQYF
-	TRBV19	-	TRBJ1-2	TGTGCCAGTAGATCCCAGAGCCTCCAGGACTATGGCTACACCTTC	CASRSQSLQDYGYTF
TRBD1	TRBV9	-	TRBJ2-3	TGTGCCAGCAGCGTAGCCCCGTTTTTTGCCACAGGGGTCACAGATACGCAGTATTTT	CASSVAPFFATGVTDTQYF
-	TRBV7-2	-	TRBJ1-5	TGTGCCAGCAGCTTACGGGGTACGGGAAGGCCCCAGCATTTT	CASSLRGTGRPQHF
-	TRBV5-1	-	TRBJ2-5	TGCGCCAGCAGCGTGACCCGGGAGGAGACCCAGTACTTC	CASSVTREETQYF
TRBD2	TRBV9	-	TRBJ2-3	TGTGCCAGCAGCGTAGGTGTTGGTAGCGGGACAGATACGCAGTATTTT	CASSVGVGSGTDTQYF
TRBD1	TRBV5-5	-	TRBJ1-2	TGTGCCAGCAGCTCGACAGGGGGCGGGGGCGGCTACACCTTC	CASSSTGGGGGYTF
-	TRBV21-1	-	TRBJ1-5	TGTGCCAGCAGCAAAGAAGGAATAATTATGCAGGGAATCGGGAGCAATCAGCCCCAGCATTTT	CASSKEGIIMQGIGSNQPQHF
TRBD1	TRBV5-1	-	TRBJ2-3	TGCGCCAGCAGCCCCGGGACAGCGGAAGATACGCAGTATTTT	CASSPGTAEDTQYF
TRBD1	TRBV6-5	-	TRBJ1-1	TGTGCCAGCAGTTATTCCGGGACAGGGAACACTGAAGCTTTCTTT	CASSYSGTGNTEAFF
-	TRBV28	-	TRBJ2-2	TGTGCCAGCCAAAACTTCCCTGCGGACACCGGGGAGCTGTTTTTT	CASQNFPADTGELFF
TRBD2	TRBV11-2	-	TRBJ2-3	TGTGCCAGCAGCTTAGATCGACTCTGGGGGGGTCAAGATACGCAGTATTTT	CASSLDRLWGGQDTQYF
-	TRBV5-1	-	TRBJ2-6	TGCGCCAGCAGCAGCACCCTGTCCTACTCTGGGGCCAACGTCCTGACTTTC	CASSSTLSYSGANVLTF
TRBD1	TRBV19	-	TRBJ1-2	TGTGCCAGTCTCCGAGGGACAGGGCTGGGCTACACCTTC	CASLRGTGLGYTF
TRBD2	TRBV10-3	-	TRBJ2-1	TGTGCCATCAGTGGCATAAGGACTAGCGGGGGGTTCTCCAGCAATGAGCAGTTCTTC	CAISGIRTSGGFSSNEQFF
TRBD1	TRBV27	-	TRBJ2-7	TGTGCCAGCAGTGTCACAGGGGGCGGCTACGAGCAGTACTTC	CASSVTGGGYEQYF
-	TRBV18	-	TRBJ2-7	TGTGCCAGCTCACCACGTGGGCAGGGATACGAGCAGTACTTC	CASSPRGQGYEQYF
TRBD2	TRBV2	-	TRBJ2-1	TGTGCCAGCAGGGGGACTAGCTGGAGGAGCAATGAGCAGTTCTTC	CASRGTSWRSNEQFF
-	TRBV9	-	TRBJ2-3	TGTGCCAGCAGCCCCCGGTCCCTACTAAGCACAGATACGCAGTATTTT	CASSPRSLLSTDTQYF
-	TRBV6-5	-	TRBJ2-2	TGTGCCAGCACGTTTGGGACAACGAACACCGGGGAGCTGTTTTTT	CASTFGTTNTGELFF
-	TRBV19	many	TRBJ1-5	TGTGCCAGTAGCCTCTCCGTGGGCAGCATCAATCAGCCCCAGCATTTT	CASSLSVGSINQPQHF
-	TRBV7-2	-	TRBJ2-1	TGTGCCAGCAGGGTAGGGGGGGGTCGGAACAATGAGCAGTTCTTC	CASRVGGGRNNEQFF
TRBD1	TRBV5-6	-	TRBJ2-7	TGTGCCAGCAGCTTTGGGGGACAGGGGAGCGAGCAGTACTTC	CASSFGGQGSEQYF
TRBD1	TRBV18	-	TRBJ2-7	TGTGCCAGCTCACCCTCCGGGACAGGGAGTCGGGAGCAGTACTTC	CASSPSGTGSREQYF
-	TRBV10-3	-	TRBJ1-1	TGTGCCATCAGTGAGTCCCCAGGCGGGACGCCTGGGAAAGCTTTCTTT	CAISESPGGTPGKAFF
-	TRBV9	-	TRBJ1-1	TGTGCCAGCAGCGTCCCTAGGACTTACACTGAAGCTTTCTTT	CASSVPRTYTEAFF
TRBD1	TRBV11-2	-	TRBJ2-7	TGTGCCAGCAGCAGACAGGGCTACGAGCAGTACTTC	CASSRQGYEQYF
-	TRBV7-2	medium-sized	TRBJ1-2	TGTGCCAGCAGCTTAGCGCTTGGGGGCGGCTATGGCTACACCTTC	CASSLALGGGYGYTF
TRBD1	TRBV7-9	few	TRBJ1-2	TGTGCCAGCAGCGTATACAGGGGTGACTATGGCTACACCTTC	CASSVYRGDYGYTF
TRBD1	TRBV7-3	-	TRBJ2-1	TGTGCCAGCAGCTTTTTCGGGACAGGGGAGGCGGATGAGCAGTTCTTC	CASSFFGTGEADEQFF
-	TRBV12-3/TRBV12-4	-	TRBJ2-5	TGTGCCAGCAGCCAGGGGCGCTGGACCCAGTACTTC	CASSQGRWTQYF
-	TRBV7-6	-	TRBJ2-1	TGTGCCAGCAGCCGACGACTCAGCGGAAGCTCCTACAATGAGCAGTTCTTC	CASSRRLSGSSYNEQFF
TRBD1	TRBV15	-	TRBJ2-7	TGTGCCACCAGCAGGGGGAGAGGGGGCTTCTACGAGCAGTACTTC	CATSRGRGGFYEQYF
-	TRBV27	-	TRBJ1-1	TGTGCCAGCAGTTTAAGGCGGGGGGGGGTCACTGAAGCTTTCTTT	CASSLRRGGVTEAFF
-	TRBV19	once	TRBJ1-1	TGTGCCAGTAGTATTGGGGCATGGGTGTGGAGGGCTGGGTCGAACACTGAAGCTTTCTTT	CASSIGAWVWRAGSNTEAFF
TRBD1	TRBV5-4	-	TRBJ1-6	TGTGCCAGCAGCTTACCGGGACAGGGATTTTCACCCCTCCACTTT	CASSLPGQGFSPLHF
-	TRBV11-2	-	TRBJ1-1	TGTGCCAGCAGCTTAGCGGGGAGCGGGGGACGGACTGAAGCTTTCTTT	CASSLAGSGGRTEAFF
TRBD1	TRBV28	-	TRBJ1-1	TGTGCCAGCAGTGTCGGGACAGGATATTCCGTGGGGTACACTGAAGCTTTCTTT	CASSVGTGYSVGYTEAFF
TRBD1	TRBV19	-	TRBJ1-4	TGTGCCAGTAGTTCTGACAGGGGGCAAAATGAAAAACTGTTTTTT	CASSSDRGQNEKLFF
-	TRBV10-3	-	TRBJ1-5	TGTGCCATCAGATCCGACGGGGGGCCCCAGCATTTT	CAIRSDGGPQHF
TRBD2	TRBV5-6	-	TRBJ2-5	TGTGCCAGCAGCGTACTACAGGCCGGGGGACTAGCGGCAGAGACCCAGTACTTC	CASSVLQAGGLAAETQYF
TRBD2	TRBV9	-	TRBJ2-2	TGTGCCAGCAGCGTGCCCCTGACTAGCGGGGACTCCGGGGAGCTGTTTTTT	CASSVPLTSGDSGELFF
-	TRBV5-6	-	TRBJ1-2	TGTGCCAGCAGCTTGATAGGCCCCCAGGTCTTCGCCGGCTACACCTTC	CASSLIGPQVFAGYTF
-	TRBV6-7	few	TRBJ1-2	TGTGCCAGCAGTTACTCTTCTGTCGGCAGGGTGGACAAGAGCTACACCTTC	CASSYSSVGRVDKSYTF
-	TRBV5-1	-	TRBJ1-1	-	CASSFGQGWDTEAFF
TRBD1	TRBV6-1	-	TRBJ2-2	TGTGCCAGCACCGAAGCCGGGACAGGGGACACCGGGGAGCTGTTTTTT	CASTEAGTGDTGELFF
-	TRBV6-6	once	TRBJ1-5	TGTGCCAGCAGTCCGTACTATAGCAATCAGCCCCAGCATTTT	CASSPYYSNQPQHF
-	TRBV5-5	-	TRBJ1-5	TGTGCCAGCAGCTTGGTGGCGGGCAATCAGCCCCAGCATTTT	CASSLVAGNQPQHF
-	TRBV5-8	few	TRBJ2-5	TGTGCCAGCAGCTTTCTTCAGGGGCGAGGGGAAGAGACCCAGTACTTC	CASSFLQGRGEETQYF
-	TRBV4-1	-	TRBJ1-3	TGCGCCAGCAGCCAGGTTACGAGGGGAAACACCATATATTTT	CASSQVTRGNTIYF
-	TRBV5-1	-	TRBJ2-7	TGCGCCAGCAGCCCTGGAGCAGGGGCCTACGAGCAGTACTTC	CASSPGAGAYEQYF
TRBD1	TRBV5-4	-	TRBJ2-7	TGTGCCAGCAGCGCTCGGACAGGGGGTACCTACGAGCAGTACTTC	CASSARTGGTYEQYF
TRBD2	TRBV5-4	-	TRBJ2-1	TGTGCCAGCAGCCAGAAGCGGGGGTCCTCCTACAATGAGCAGTTCTTC	CASSQKRGSSYNEQFF
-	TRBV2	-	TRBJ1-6	TGTGCCAGCAGTGAAGACAGGGTCGGTAATTCACCCCTCCACTTT	CASSEDRVGNSPLHF